This T cell receptor beta chain is from a study of shared clonotypes between healthy human individuals. The table came from immunoSEQ multiplex PCR; TCRdb's copy has only in-frame clones and leaves some out. The repertoire has roughly 1,100,000 clones, roughly 75% of them found once; the top ten carry over 1.3%. Material for sequencing was memory CD4+ T cells sorted from blood. The subset here: CD45RA-negative fraction. The TCR was taken from a man aged 18 to 29 in good health.

CDR3 nucleotides: TGTGCCAGCAGTTCTAGCGGGGAAGCCAAAAACATTCAGTACTTC. Amino acids: CASSSSGEAKNIQYF. This rearrangement joins TRBV28 to TRBJ2-4, with TRBD2 matching over 9 bases. The V gene's germline CDR1 is MDHEN and CDR2 SYDVKM. The CDR3 is made up of 15 amino acids. Trimming took 4 bases from V and 0 from J; bases not matched to a gene: 1.